Below are 16 T cell receptor beta chains sequenced from a single sample in a study of T cells in Graves' hyperthyroidism and ophthalmopathy. RNA transcripts were the template for amplifying TCR beta CDR3 regions. A first-round RT-PCR of the TCR CDR3 used the HTBI primer set. One entry per CDR3 protein results from TCRdb running MiXCR on the multiplex PCR reads. The sample records around 250,000 distinct CDR3 sequences, approximately 14% being singletons. The sequenced material came from blood. These receptors all stem from a woman aged 35 to 49 with Graves' hyperthyroidism that later progressed to Graves' ophthalmopathy.

Many counts were recorded for this clonotype. The chain recombines TRBV19 with TRBJ2-1; 12 nucleotides agree with TRBD2. CDR1 LNHDA and CDR2 SQIVND come from the germline V gene (reference sequence). J was trimmed by 9 bases and V by 4 bases; bases with no gene match: 4. This CDR3 contains 14 residues. The CDR3 DNA sequence: TGTGCCAGTAGTAGGTTACTAGCGGGAGGTGAGCAGTTCTTC. It specifies CASSRLLAGGEQFF.

The chain has TRBV18 and TRBJ2-7; D call uncertain. The CDR3 is made up of 15 amino acids. Germline assignment: CDR1 KGHSH and CDR2 LQKENI. V shed 2 bases and J shed 5 bases, with 16 bases lying between them. The CDR3 spells CASSPGLDGPHEQYF. The CDR3 DNA reads as TGTGCCAGCTCACCAGGGTTGGACGGACCGCACGAGCAGTACTTC.

The V and J genes are TRBV19 and TRBJ1-1; a weak D match, TRBD1 (5 bases). This CDR3 is 14 amino acids long. Germline V lookup: CDR1 LNHDA, CDR2 SQIVND (reference sequence). Trimming pared 9 bases from V and 4 bases from J, leaving 18 bases between. The CDR3 here is CASKEKGIITEAFF. CDR3 in DNA: TGTGCCAGCAAAGAGAAGGGGATCATCACTGAAGCTTTCTTT.

This clonotype occurred many times. The chain has TRBV27 and TRBJ2-3, with TRBD2 identical over 9 bases. The CDR3 is 17 amino acids. J lost 0 bases, V lost 7 bases, and 11 bases had no gene match. Looked up from germline, CDR1 is MNHEY and CDR2 is SMNVEV (reference sequence). CDR3 in amino acids: CASKVSGRVVSTDTQYF. The CDR3 nucleotides read TGTGCCAGCAAGGTTAGCGGGAGAGTCGTTAGCACAGATACGCAGTATTTT.

Ten or more counts support this clonotype. The chain is built from TRBV10-3 and TRBJ2-5, with 7 bases matching TRBD1. Germline-derived CDR1 and CDR2 are ENHRY and SYGVKD. The CDR3 spans 16 residues. The V gene end was trimmed by 6 bases and the J gene end by 4 bases; junction bases not matched to a gene: 14. The CDR3 nucleotides read TGTGCCATCAGGGACCCCGGGACAGCGGTGGGAGAGACCCAGTACTTC. Its protein product is CAIRDPGTAVGETQYF.

This clonotype was observed at least ten times. V gene TRBV29-1 combines with J gene TRBJ2-1; D gene ambiguous. The germline V gene has CDR1 SQVTM and CDR2 ANQGSEA. There are 15 residues in the CDR3. With 4 bases removed from V and 6 bases from J, the gap between germline ends came to 19 bases. The CDR3 nucleotides are TGCAGCGTTGTCGGTCGTTGGACCGCCCCCAATGAGCAGTTCTTC. As protein: CSVVGRWTAPNEQFF.

The chain is built from TRBV6-6 and TRBJ1-5, with D unresolved. This CDR3 has 16 amino acids. V was clipped by 0 bases and J by 1 base, with 10 bases between them. The germline CDR1 and CDR2 sequences are MNHNY and SVGAGI (reference sequence). The DNA for the CDR3 is TGTGCCAGCAGTTACTCGTGGGGAATAAGCAATCAGCCCCAGCATTTT. Its translation is CASSYSWGISNQPQHF.

The gene calls are TRBV28 and TRBJ1-1; D gene uncertain. The CDR3 is 12 residues long. Trimming removed 3 bases at V and 0 bases at J, with 2 bases between. Per germline, CDR1 MDHEN and CDR2 SYDVKM. CDR3 nucleotide sequence: TGTGCCAGCAGTTTGATGAACACTGAAGCTTTCTTT. Translated: CASSLMNTEAFF.

This clonotype was observed at least ten times. The chain couples TRBV9 to TRBJ1-2; D gene uncertain. The CDR3 covers 11 residues. Germline CDR1 SGDLS, CDR2 YYNGEE. V was trimmed by 3 bases and J by 0 bases, leaving 0 bases between them. The CDR3 nucleotides are TGTGCCAGCAGCGCTAACTATGGCTACACCTTC. Translated, it gives CASSANYGYTF.

Concerning this clonotype: At one of its ends the junction is not consistent with the germline gene, which may arise from a read error. J is TRBJ2-3 and V is TRBV3-1, with 10 bases lining up with TRBD2. CDR3 size: 15 residues. Germline loops: CDR1 LGHDT, CDR2 YNNKEL (reference sequence). The chain's CDR3 is CASSDLAGAGDAQYF. Here the CDR3 DNA reads TGTGCCAGCAGCGACCTAGCGGGAGCGGGAGATGCGCAGTATTTT.

This clonotype was seen many times. The V call is TRBV3-1, the J call TRBJ2-1, with 9 bases lining up with TRBD2. V gave up 2 bases and J gave up 6 bases; unmatched junction bases: 8. The germline V gene encodes CDR1 LGHDT and CDR2 YNNKEL (reference sequence). The CDR3 totals 16 residues. CDR3 coding DNA: TGTGCCAGCAGCCAAAGCTTTAGCGGGAGTGGCAATGAGCAGTTCTTC. This gives the protein CASSQSFSGSGNEQFF.

The rearrangement uses TRBV4-2 and TRBJ2-2; TRBD1 might be the D (6 bases). This CDR3 is built from 14 residues. Germline V gives CDR1 LGHNA, CDR2 YNFKEQ. Trimming took 6 bases from V and 3 from J, leaving 11 bases between them. CDR3 nucleotides: TGTGCCAGCAGTGAAACAGGGTACACCGGGGAGCTGTTTTTT. It yields the protein CASSETGYTGELFF.

The V and J genes are TRBV6-1 and TRBJ2-7; perhaps TRBD2 as D (5 bases). Per the germline V gene, CDR1 is MNHNS and CDR2 is SASEGT. Between the trimmed V and J ends, which lost 3 bases and 6 bases, there was a span of 9 bases. The CDR3 runs 12 residues. The CDR3, as DNA: TGTGCCAGCAGTGAGAGGGAGTTCGAGCAGTACTTC. Translated, it gives CASSEREFEQYF.

This clonotype was counted ten times or more. J is TRBJ2-1 and V is TRBV18; the match to TRBD2 covers 7 bases. V trimming: 4 bases; J trimming: 3 bases; junction bases outside the gene matches: 9. CDR3 length equals 16 residues. The germline CDR1 and CDR2 sequences are KGHSH and LQKENI. The CDR3 spells CASSQGGGRNYNEQFF. CDR3 sequence (DNA): TGTGCCAGCTCACAGGGCGGCGGGAGAAACTACAATGAGCAGTTCTTC.

The rearrangement joins TRBV2 to TRBJ1-2, with D perhaps TRBD1 (6 bases). CDR3 length: 13 amino acids. Looked up from germline, CDR1 is SNHLY and CDR2 is FYNNEI. V was trimmed by 8 bases and J by 4 bases, leaving 14 bases between them. The CDR3 region is CASLGTGFYGYTF. The DNA of the CDR3 is TGTGCCAGCCTGGGTACAGGGTTCTATGGCTACACCTTC.

Points on this clonotype: A much larger clone differs by one base, so this may be a read error. V and J are TRBV28 and TRBJ2-7, with TRBD2 matching over 7 bases. Germline V gene lookup returns CDR1 MDHEN and CDR2 SYDVKM. The CDR3 totals 15 residues. The junction had 13 bases not matched to a gene; V was cut back by 6 bases and J by 5 bases. This CDR3 reads CASRGGGEGEDEQYF. CDR3 in DNA: TGTGCCAGCAGGGGGGGGGGGGAGGGCGAGGACGAGCAGTACTTC.